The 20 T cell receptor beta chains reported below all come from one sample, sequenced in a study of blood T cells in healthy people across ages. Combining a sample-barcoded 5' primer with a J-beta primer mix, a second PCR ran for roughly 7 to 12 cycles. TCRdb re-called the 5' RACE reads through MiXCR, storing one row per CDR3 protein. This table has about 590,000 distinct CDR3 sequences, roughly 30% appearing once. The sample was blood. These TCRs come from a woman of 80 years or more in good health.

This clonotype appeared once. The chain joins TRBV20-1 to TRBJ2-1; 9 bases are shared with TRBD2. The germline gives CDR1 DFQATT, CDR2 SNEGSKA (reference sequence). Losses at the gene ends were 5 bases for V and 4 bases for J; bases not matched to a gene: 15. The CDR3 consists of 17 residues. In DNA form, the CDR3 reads TGCAGTGCTGCCTCCGGCGGGGGGGCCAATCGGTACAATGAGCAGTTCTTC. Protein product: CSAASGGGANRYNEQFF.

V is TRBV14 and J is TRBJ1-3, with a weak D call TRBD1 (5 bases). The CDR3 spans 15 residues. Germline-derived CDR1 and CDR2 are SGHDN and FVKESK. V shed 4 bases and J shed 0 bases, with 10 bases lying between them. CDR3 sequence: CASSRAGGSGNTIYF. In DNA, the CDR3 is TGTGCCAGCAGCCGCGCGGGGGGCTCTGGAAACACCATATATTTT.

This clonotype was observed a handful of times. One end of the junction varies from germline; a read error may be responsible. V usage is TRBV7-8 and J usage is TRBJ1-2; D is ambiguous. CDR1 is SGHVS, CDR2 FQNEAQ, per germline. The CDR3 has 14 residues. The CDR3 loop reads CVSSLSSSNYGYTF. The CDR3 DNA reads TGTGTCAGCAGCTTATCATCGTCTAACTATGGCTACACCTTC.

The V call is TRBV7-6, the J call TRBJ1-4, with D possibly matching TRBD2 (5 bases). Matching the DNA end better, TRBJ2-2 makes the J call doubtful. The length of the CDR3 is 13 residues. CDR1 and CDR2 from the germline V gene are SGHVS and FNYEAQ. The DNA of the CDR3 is TGTGCCAGCAGCCCAACCCCGGGATTGGAGCTGTTTTTT. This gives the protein CASSPTPGLELFF.

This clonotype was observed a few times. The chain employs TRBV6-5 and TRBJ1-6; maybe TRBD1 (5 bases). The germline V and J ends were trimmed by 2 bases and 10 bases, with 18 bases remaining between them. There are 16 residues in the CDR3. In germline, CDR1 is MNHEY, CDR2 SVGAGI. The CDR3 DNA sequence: TGTGCCAGCAGTTACGAACCCGCGGGGGGGGAGTCACCCCTCCACTTT. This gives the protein CASSYEPAGGESPLHF.

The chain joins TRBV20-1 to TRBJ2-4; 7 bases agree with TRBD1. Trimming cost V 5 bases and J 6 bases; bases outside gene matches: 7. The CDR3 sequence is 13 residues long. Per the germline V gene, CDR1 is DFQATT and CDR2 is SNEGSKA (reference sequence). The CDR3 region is CSAETGDLNIQYF. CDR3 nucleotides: TGCAGTGCTGAAACAGGGGACCTAAACATTCAGTACTTC.

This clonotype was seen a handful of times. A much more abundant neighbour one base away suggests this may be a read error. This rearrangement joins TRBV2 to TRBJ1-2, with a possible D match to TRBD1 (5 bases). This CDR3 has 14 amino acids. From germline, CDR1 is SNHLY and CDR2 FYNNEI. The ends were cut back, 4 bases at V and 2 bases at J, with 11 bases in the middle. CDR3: CASSGDWVNYGYTF. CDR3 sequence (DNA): TGTGCCAGCAGTGGGGACTGGGTGAACTATGGCTACACCTTC. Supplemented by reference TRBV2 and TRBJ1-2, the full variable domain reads EPEVTQTPSHQVTQMGQEVILRCVPISNHLYFYWYRQILGQKVEFLVSFYNNEISEKSEIFDDQFSVERPDGSNFTLKIRSTKLEDSAMYFCASSGDWVNYGYTFGSGTRLTVV.

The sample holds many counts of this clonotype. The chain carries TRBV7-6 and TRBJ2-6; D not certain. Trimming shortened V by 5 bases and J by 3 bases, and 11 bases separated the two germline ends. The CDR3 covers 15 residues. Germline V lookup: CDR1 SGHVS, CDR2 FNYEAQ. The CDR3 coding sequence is TGTGCCAGCAGCCGACAAGGCGATGGGGCCAACGTCCTGACTTTC. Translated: CASSRQGDGANVLTF.

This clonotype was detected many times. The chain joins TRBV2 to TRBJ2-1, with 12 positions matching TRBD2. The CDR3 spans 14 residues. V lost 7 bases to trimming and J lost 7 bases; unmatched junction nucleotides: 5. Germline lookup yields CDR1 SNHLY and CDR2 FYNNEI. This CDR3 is CASTLAGGLNEQFF. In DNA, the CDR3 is TGTGCCAGCACGCTAGCGGGGGGGCTTAATGAGCAGTTCTTC. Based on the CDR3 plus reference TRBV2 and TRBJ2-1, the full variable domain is EPEVTQTPSHQVTQMGQEVILRCVPISNHLYFYWYRQILGQKVEFLVSFYNNEISEKSEIFDDQFSVERPDGSNFTLKIRSTKLEDSAMYFCASTLAGGLNEQFFGPGTRLTVL.

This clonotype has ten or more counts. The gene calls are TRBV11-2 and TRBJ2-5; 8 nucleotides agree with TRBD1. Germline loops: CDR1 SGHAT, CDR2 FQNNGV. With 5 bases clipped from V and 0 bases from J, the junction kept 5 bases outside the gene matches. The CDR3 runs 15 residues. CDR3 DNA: TGTGCCAGCAGCGCAGGGGGCTTCTACCAAGAGACCCAGTACTTC. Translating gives CASSAGGFYQETQYF.

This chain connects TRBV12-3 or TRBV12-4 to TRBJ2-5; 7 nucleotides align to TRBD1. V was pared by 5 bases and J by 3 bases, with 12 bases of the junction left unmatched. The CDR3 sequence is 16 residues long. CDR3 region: CASSTLQGTLKETQYF. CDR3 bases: TGTGCCAGCAGTACCTTACAGGGGACGCTTAAAGAGACCCAGTACTTC.

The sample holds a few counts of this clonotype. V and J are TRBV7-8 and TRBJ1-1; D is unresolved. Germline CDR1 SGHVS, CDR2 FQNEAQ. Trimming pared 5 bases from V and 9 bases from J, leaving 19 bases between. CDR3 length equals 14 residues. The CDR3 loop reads CASSKEGPDAQAFF. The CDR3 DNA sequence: TGTGCCAGCAGCAAAGAGGGTCCGGATGCGCAAGCTTTCTTT.

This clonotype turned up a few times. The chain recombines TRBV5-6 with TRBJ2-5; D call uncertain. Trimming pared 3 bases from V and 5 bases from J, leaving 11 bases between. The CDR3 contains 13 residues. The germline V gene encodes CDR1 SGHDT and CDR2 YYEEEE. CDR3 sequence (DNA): TGTGCCAGCAGCTCCTCTGGTTGCGAGACCCAGTACTTC. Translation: CASSSSGCETQYF.

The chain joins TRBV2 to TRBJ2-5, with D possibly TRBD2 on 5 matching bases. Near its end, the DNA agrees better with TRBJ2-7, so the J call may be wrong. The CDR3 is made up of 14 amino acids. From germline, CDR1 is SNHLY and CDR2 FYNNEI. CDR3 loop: CASIREGTSSEQYF. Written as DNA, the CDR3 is TGTGCCAGTATACGGGAAGGAACCTCCAGCGAGCAGTACTTC.

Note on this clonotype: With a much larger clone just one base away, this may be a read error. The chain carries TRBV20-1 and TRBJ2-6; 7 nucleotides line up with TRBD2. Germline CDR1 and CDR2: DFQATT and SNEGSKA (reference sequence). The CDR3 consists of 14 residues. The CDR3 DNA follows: TGCAGTGCTGTCCAGTGGGGAGGGGCCAACGTCCCGACTTTC. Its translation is CSAVQWGGANVPTF.

The CDR3 DNA follows: TGCGCCAGCAGCCTCAGGGCGGAGGAGCAGTACTTC. Its protein product is CASSLRAEEQYF. The V gene is TRBV5-1, the J gene TRBJ2-5; D tentatively fits TRBD1 or TRBD2 (5 bases each). The CDR3 runs 12 residues. CDR1 is SGHRS and CDR2 is YFSETQ in the germline V gene. The V and J ends lost 4 bases and 11 bases respectively, with 15 bases between them.

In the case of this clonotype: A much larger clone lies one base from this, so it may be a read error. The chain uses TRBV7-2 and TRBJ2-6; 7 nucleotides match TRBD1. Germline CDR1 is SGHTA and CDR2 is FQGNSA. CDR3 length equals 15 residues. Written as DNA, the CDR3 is TGTGCCAGCAGCAAAGGGGGCTCTGGGGCCAACGTCCGGACTTTC. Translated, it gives CASSKGGSGANVRTF. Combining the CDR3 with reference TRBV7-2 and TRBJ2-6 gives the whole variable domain GAGVSQSPSNKVTEKGKDVELRCDPISGHTALYWYRQSLGQGLEFLIYFQGNSAPDKSGLPSDRFSAERTGGSVSTLTIQRTQQEDSAVYLCASSKGGSGANVRTFGAGSRLTVL.

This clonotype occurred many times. The CDR3 is CSASDALGPEKLFF. The CDR3 bases are TGCAGTGCTAGTGACGCTTTAGGTCCTGAAAAACTGTTTTTT. This chain uses TRBV20-1 with TRBJ1-4; D is uncertain. Trimming took off 3 bases at V and 7 bases at J, with 15 bases between the two ends. Germline V gives CDR1 DFQATT, CDR2 SNEGSKA (reference sequence). CDR3 length: 14 amino acids.

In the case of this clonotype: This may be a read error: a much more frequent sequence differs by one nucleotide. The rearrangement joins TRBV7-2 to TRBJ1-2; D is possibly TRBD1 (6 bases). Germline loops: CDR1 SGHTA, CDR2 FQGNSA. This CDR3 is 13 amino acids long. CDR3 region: CASSLYREEGCTF. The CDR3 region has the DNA TGTGCCAGCAGCCTGTACAGGGAGGAGGGCTGCACCTTC.

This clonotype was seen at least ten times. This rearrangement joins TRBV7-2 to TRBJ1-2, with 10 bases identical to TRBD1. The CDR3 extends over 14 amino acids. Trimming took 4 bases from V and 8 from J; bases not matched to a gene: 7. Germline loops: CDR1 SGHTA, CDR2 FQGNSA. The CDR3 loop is CASSSRGDRGGYTF. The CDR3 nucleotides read TGTGCCAGCAGCTCGAGGGGGGACAGGGGAGGCTACACCTTC.